These 17 T cell receptor beta chains originate from one sample sequenced in a study of early stage breast cancer tumors. Method: immunoSEQ multiplex PCR; TCRdb's copy keeps in-frame clones and lacks some. The data hold 39,000 or so clones, with about 78% observed a single time. The sequencing input was blood. These receptors were taken from a person in their fifties with breast cancer.

V and J are TRBV5-6 and TRBJ1-1; D call uncertain. The germline V and J ends were trimmed by 5 bases and 11 bases, with 16 bases remaining between them. CDR3 length: 12 amino acids. The germline V gene encodes CDR1 SGHDT and CDR2 YYEEEE. The CDR3 here is CASSVGAAGAFF. The CDR3 coding sequence is TGTGCCAGCAGTGTGGGAGCCGCTGGTGCTTTCTTT.

Only one count was recorded for this clone. V and J are TRBV5-1 and TRBJ2-5; 9 positions agree with TRBD1. The CDR3 length is 16 residues. Trimming took 0 bases from V and 4 from J; bases not matched to a gene: 7. Germline V gene lookup returns CDR1 SGHRS and CDR2 YFSETQ. As DNA, the CDR3 is TGCGCCAGCAGCTTGGAGGCCACAGGGGGCCGAGAGACCCAGTACTTC. Its protein product is CASSLEATGGRETQYF.

CDR3 in amino acids: CASSWAFGGGGTDTQYF. CDR3 sequence (DNA): TGTGCCAGCAGCTGGGCATTTGGCGGGGGGGGCACAGATACGCAGTATTTT. This sequence joins TRBV7-2 and TRBJ2-3; 9 bases map to TRBD2. Germline V gene data show CDR1 as SGHTA and CDR2 as FQGNSA. The CDR3 is 17 residues long. V lost 4 bases, J lost 1 base, and 9 bases stayed unmatched. The variable domain in full, with the rest retrieved from reference TRBV7-2 and TRBJ2-3, is GAGVSQSPSNKVTEKGKDVELRCDPISGHTALYWYRQSLGQGLEFLIYFQGNSAPDKSGLPSDRFSAERTGGSVSTLTIQRTQQEDSAVYLCASSWAFGGGGTDTQYFGPGTRLTVL.

V is TRBV27 and J is TRBJ2-7; 7 bases are shared with TRBD1. This CDR3 contains 15 residues. V lost 3 bases and J lost 1; bases outside the gene matches: 6. Germline V lookup: CDR1 MNHEY, CDR2 SMNVEV (reference sequence). This chain's CDR3 is CASSLGQGVSYEQYV. The CDR3 nucleotides are TGTGCCAGCAGTTTGGGGCAGGGGGTTTCCTACGAGCAGTACGTC.

This clone was seen more than once but under ten times. This sequence joins TRBV2 and TRBJ1-1; possibly TRBD1 for D (6 bases). V was cut by 8 bases and J by 5 bases, with 12 bases left in between. The CDR3 spans 12 residues. The germline CDR1 and CDR2 sequences are SNHLY and FYNNEI. The CDR3 reads CASQRGQTEAFF. The CDR3 DNA is TGTGCCAGCCAGAGGGGACAAACTGAAGCTTTCTTT.

The table lists this clone with a few counts. The V and J genes are TRBV4-1 and TRBJ2-5; maybe TRBD1 (5 bases). Trimming cost V 3 bases and J 1 base, with 15 bases left between them. The germline V gene has CDR1 MGHRA and CDR2 YSYEKL. This CDR3 comprises 16 residues. CDR3 sequence reads: CASSHRMTAFQETQYF. The CDR3 DNA sequence: TGCGCCAGCAGCCACCGTATGACAGCCTTCCAAGAGACCCAGTACTTC.

V is TRBV6-6 and J is TRBJ2-7; 9 bases are shared with TRBD1. The V segment lost 5 bases and the J segment 2 bases; nucleotides outside the gene matches: 10. This CDR3 region has 16 residues. CDR1 and CDR2 (germline): MNHNY, SVGAGI (reference sequence). The CDR3 loop reads CASSRTGTGNPYEQYV. The DNA for the CDR3 is TGTGCCAGCAGTCGAACCGGGACAGGGAATCCCTACGAGCAGTACGTC.

The chain couples TRBV29-1 to TRBJ2-5; maybe TRBD2 (7 bases). V gave up 4 bases and J gave up 5 bases, with 14 bases separating them. CDR1 and CDR2 from the germline V gene are SQVTM and ANQGSEA. CDR3 length: 13 amino acids. The CDR3 loop is CSVAVSGGETQYF. CDR3 nucleotide sequence: TGCAGCGTTGCAGTATCGGGGGGCGAGACCCAGTACTTC.

This chain uses TRBV7-3 with TRBJ2-7, with 14 bases fitting TRBD2. Losses at the gene ends were 5 bases for V and 7 bases for J; bases not matched to a gene: 10. The V gene's germline CDR1 is SGHTA and CDR2 FQGTGA. This CDR3 comprises 16 residues. The CDR3 bases are TGTGCCAGCAGCCCGGGACTAGCGGGAGTCTGGGAGGAGCAGTACTTC. Translated: CASSPGLAGVWEEQYF.

The chain links TRBV6-5 to TRBJ2-3; the D gene is possibly TRBD2 (5 bases). Germline CDR1 MNHEY, CDR2 SVGAGI. Trimming shortened V by 7 bases and J by 5 bases, and 10 bases separated the two germline ends. The length of the CDR3 is 12 residues. This chain's CDR3 is CASIKAGDTQYF. The CDR3 coding sequence is TGTGCCAGCATTAAGGCGGGAGATACGCAGTATTTT.

The chain uses TRBV5-1 and TRBJ1-2; 11 nucleotides match TRBD1. With V trimmed by 4 bases and J by 4 bases, 3 bases remained unmatched. The CDR3 covers 14 residues. Germline-derived CDR1 and CDR2 are SGHRS and YFSETQ. The CDR3 loop is CASSEGTGGYGYTF. DNA of the CDR3: TGCGCCAGCAGCGAAGGGACAGGGGGCTATGGCTACACCTTC.

The chain joins TRBV21-1 to TRBJ2-7; the D call TRBD1 from the table was never checked on the DNA. TRBV21-1 is an annotated pseudogene. CDR3 length equals 15 residues. The CDR3 nucleotides are TGTGCCAGCACCCATGCGGACAGGGGTTCCTACGAGCAGTACGTC. Translation: CASTHADRGSYEQYV.

CDR3 in amino acids: CATSRGQGAGYEQYF. In DNA form, the CDR3 reads TGTGCCACCAGCAGAGGACAGGGGGCGGGCTACGAGCAGTACTTC. This chain links TRBV15 with TRBJ2-7; 10 bases agree with TRBD1. J was trimmed by 3 bases and V by 1 base; bases with no gene match: 3. The CDR3 length is 15 residues. The germline gives CDR1 LNHNV, CDR2 YYDKDF (reference sequence).

The V call is TRBV5-1, the J call TRBJ2-3, with 7 bases aligning to TRBD2. The CDR3 length is 15 residues. V was clipped by 2 bases and J by 2 bases; unmatched bases: 5. Germline loops: CDR1 SGHRS, CDR2 YFSETQ. This CDR3 reads CASSLSGTNTDTQYF. CDR3 nucleotides: TGCGCCAGCAGCTTAAGCGGGACTAACACAGATACGCAGTATTTT.

The V gene is TRBV7-2, the J gene TRBJ2-7; D remains unclear. Germline-derived CDR1 and CDR2 are SGHTA and FQGNSA. Trimming pared 1 base from V and 3 bases from J, leaving 10 bases between. The CDR3 runs to 14 residues. CDR3 in DNA: TGTGCCAGCAGCTTAGGTCCGGGCGACTACGAGCAGTACGTC. This encodes CASSLGPGDYEQYV.

This clone is medium-sized (0.01 to 0.1%) in the sample. The rearrangement links TRBV2 to TRBJ2-1; 10 bases line up with TRBD2. Germline CDR1 is SNHLY and CDR2 is FYNNEI. The CDR3 loop spans 14 amino acids. The J segment lost 10 bases and the V segment lost 3 bases, leaving 6 bases of the junction unmatched. CDR3 sequence reads: CASSEGLATLEQFF. DNA for the CDR3: TGTGCCAGCAGTGAGGGACTAGCGACGTTGGAGCAGTTCTTC.

This chain connects TRBV10-3 to TRBJ2-2; 16 bases match TRBD2. V was pared by 3 bases and J by 6 bases, with 13 bases of the junction left unmatched. Germline CDR1 reads ENHRY; CDR2 reads SYGVKD. This CDR3 contains 20 residues. CDR3 sequence reads: CAISETRGTSGGAKPGELFF. The DNA of the CDR3 is TGTGCCATCAGTGAAACTCGGGGGACTAGCGGGGGGGCTAAGCCCGGGGAGCTGTTTTTT.